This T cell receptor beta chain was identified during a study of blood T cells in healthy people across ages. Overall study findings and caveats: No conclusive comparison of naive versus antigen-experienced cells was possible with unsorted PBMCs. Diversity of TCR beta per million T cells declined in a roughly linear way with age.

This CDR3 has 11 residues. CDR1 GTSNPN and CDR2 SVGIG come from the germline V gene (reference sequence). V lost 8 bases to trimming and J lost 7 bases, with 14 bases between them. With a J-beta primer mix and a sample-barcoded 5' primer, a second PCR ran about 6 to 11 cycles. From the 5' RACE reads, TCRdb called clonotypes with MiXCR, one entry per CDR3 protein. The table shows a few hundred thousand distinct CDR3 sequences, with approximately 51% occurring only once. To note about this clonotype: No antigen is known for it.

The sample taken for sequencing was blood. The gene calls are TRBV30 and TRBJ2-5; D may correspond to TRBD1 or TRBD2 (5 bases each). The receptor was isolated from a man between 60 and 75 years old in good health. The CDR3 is CALTPGGTQYF. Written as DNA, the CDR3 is TGTGCCCTCACTCCTGGGGGGACCCAGTACTTC. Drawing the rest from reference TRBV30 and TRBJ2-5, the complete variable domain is SQTIHQWPATLVQPVGSPLSLECTVEGTSNPNLYWYRQAAGRGLQLLFYSVGIGQISSEVPQNLSASRPQDRQFILSSKKLLLSDSGFYLCALTPGGTQYFGPGTRLLVL.